This TCR beta chain came from a study of immune characteristics of hereditary and idiopathic chronic pancreatitis. Regarding the study in general: Local immune cells and TCRbeta repertoires in the pancreas were profiled in this study for hereditary and idiopathic chronic pancreatitis, with control organ donor pancreases used for comparison. In total, about 5 control pancreases, about 7 hereditary chronic pancreatitis pancreases and roughly 6 idiopathic chronic pancreatitis pancreases underwent TCRbeta sequencing. The gDNA-based approach was selected because minimal in vitro experimental manipulation of pancreas-infiltrating T cells was involved.

A distance of 10 bases separates the germline ends of V and J, which lose 4 bases and 2 bases respectively. Measured from the cysteine to the phenylalanine, the CDR3 is 14 residues long. The read is trimmed to its CDR3 DNA, 42 bases read in frame from base 1. CDR1 is given as ENHRY and CDR2 as SYGVKD, both from the germline V gene. Patients undergoing total pancreatectomy with islet autotransplantation (TPIAT) were the source of the chronic pancreatitis pancreas tissue. Included chronic pancreatitis patients had no known history of diabetes. For TCRbeta sequencing, genomic DNA was extracted directly from bulk pancreas tissue, without T cell sorting. No particular cause of disease was identified in patients with idiopathic chronic pancreatitis. Pancreas tissues from patients and organ donors were collected consecutively at two US centers. Broad study findings and their caveats: Differences in Vbeta-Jbeta gene family usage, including TRBV10, TRBV19, TRBV23 and TRBV5, were found between hereditary and idiopathic chronic pancreatitis. Numbers of productive TCR rearrangements correlated positively with disease severity scores among roughly 14 chronic pancreatitis patients. Chronic pancreatitis caused by alcohol use was excluded from the study. Patient tissue was available only at the time of TPIAT, so disease duration differences may have influenced immune findings. Compared with controls, both chronic pancreatitis groups had significantly higher TCRbeta repertoire diversity and lower clonality.

Of note for this clone: Its antigen is not yet known. The input lacks base qualities; no much larger clone sits a single base away.

The library relied on the immunoSEQ multiplex PCR assay. From pancreatic genomic DNA, the TCRbeta CDR3 region along with adjacent sequences was amplified and then sequenced. In the paper's pipeline: Repertoire diversity was assessed as a mean normalized Shannon-Wiener index, together with productive clonality and counts of productive rearrangements. The nonparametric Mann-Whitney U test was used to compare repertoire metrics between the control and chronic pancreatitis groups. CDR3beta sequences with identical amino acid composition and length across subjects were defined as shared clonotypes. Drawn from immuneACCESS, this table holds only the in-frame rearrangements with V and J called that TCRdb kept. Clones are partly lost; checked studies trace under half to an unresolved V gene and leave the rest unexplained. That table supplies the V and J calls and clone size; D and trimming were determined from the DNA. The sample data list fewer than 10,000 clones, and around 79% of these were observed just once. 12% to 15% of the sample is held by the ten biggest clonotypes.

The sample comprised pancreas tissue with idiopathic chronic pancreatitis. The cell subset or site tag for this specimen amounts to: chronic pancreatitis without an identified cause. This clonotype was sampled from a human donor with chronic pancreatitis. The sequence links TRBV10-3 to TRBJ2-3, with the D gene not confidently named. In nucleotides, the sequence is TGTGCCATCAGTGCCCGCGCGGACACAGATACGCAGTATTTT. It translates to CAISARADTDTQYF.